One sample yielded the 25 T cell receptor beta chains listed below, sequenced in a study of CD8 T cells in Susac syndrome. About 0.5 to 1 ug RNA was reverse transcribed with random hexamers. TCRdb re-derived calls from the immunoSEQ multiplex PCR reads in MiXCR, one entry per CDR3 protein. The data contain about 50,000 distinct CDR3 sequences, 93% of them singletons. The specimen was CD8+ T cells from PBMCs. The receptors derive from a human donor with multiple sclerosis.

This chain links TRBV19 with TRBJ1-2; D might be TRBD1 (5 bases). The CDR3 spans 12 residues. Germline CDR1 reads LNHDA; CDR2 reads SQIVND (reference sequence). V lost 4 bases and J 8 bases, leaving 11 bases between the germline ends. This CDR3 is CASSTLGHGYTF. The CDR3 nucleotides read TGTGCCAGTAGTACGTTAGGACACGGCTACACCTTC.

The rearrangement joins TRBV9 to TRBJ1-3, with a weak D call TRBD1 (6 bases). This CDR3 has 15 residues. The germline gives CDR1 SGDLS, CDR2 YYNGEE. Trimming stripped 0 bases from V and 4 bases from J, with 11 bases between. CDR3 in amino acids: CASSVESGTGNTIYF. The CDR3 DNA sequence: TGTGCCAGCAGCGTAGAGAGCGGGACAGGAAACACCATATATTTT.

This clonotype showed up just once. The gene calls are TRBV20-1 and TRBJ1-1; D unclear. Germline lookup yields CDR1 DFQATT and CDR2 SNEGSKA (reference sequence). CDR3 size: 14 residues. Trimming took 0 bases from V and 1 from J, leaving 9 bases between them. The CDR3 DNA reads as TGCAGTGCTAGAGATCTTTCCGAGAACACTGAAGCTTTCTTT. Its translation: CSARDLSENTEAFF.

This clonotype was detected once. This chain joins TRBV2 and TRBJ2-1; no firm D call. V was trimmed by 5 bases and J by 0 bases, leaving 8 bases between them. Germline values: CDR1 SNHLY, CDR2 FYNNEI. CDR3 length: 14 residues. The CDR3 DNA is TGTGCCAGCAGTTACCAAAGCTCCTACAATGAGCAGTTCTTC. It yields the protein CASSYQSSYNEQFF.

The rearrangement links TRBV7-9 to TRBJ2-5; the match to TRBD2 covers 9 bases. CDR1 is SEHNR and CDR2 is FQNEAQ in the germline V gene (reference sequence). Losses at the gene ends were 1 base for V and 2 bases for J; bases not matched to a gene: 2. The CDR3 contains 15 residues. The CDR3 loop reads CASSLVAGGQETQYF. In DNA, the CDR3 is TGTGCCAGCAGCTTAGTGGCGGGGGGGCAAGAGACCCAGTACTTC.

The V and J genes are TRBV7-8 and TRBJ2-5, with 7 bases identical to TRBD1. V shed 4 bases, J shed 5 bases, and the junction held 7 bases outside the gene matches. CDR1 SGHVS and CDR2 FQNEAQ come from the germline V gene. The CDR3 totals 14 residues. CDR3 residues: CASSSETGYETQYF. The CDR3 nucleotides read TGTGCCAGCAGCTCAGAGACAGGGTACGAGACCCAGTACTTC.

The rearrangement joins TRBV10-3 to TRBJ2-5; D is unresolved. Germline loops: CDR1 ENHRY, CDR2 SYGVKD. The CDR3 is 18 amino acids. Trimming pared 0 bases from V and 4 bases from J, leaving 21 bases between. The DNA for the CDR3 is TGTGCCATCAGTGAGTCGATGTCCAATCAAGGCTCTCGAGAGACCCAGTACTTC. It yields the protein CAISESMSNQGSRETQYF.

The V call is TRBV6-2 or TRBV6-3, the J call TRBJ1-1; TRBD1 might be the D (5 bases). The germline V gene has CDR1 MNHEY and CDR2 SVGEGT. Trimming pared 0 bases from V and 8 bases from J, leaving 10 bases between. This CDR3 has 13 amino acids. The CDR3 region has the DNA TGTGCCAGCAGTTACTCCCCGGGGGGGGAAGCTTTCTTT. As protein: CASSYSPGGEAFF.

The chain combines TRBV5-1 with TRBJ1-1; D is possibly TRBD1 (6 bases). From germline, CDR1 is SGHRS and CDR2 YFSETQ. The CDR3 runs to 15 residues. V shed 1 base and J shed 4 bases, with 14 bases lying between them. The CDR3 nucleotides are TGCGCCAGCAGCTTGTGGGGGGCGGGCGGCACTGAAGCTTTCTTT. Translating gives CASSLWGAGGTEAFF.

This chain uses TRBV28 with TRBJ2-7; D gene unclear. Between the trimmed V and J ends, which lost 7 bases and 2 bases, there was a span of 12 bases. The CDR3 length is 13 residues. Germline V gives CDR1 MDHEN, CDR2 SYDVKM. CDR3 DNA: TGTGCCAGCAATACGGGCCTGACCTACGAGCAGTACTTC. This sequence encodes CASNTGLTYEQYF.

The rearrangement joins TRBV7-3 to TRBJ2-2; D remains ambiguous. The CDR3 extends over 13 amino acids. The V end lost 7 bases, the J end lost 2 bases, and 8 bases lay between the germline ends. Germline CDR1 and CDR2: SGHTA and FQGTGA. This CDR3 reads CASKWGNTGELFF. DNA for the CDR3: TGTGCCAGCAAATGGGGAAACACCGGGGAGCTGTTTTTT.

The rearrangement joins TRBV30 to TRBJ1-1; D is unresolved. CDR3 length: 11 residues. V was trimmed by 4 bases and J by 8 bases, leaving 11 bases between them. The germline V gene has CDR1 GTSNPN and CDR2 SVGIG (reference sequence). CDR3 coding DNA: TGTGCCTGGAAGTGGACCAGCGAAGCTTTCTTT. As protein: CAWKWTSEAFF.

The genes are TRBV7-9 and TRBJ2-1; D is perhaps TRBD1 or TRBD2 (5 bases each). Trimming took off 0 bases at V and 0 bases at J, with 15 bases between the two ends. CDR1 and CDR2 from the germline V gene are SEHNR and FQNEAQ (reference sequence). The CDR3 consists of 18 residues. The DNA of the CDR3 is TGTGCCAGCAGCTTAGCGGTTGGGGACCAAAGCTCCTACAATGAGCAGTTCTTC. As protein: CASSLAVGDQSSYNEQFF.

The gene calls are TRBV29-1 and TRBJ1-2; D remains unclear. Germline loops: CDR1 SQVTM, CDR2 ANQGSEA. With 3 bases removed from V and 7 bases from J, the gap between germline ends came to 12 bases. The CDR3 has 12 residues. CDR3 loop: CSVDFPAGGYTF. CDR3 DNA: TGCAGCGTTGATTTCCCCGCGGGTGGCTACACCTTC.

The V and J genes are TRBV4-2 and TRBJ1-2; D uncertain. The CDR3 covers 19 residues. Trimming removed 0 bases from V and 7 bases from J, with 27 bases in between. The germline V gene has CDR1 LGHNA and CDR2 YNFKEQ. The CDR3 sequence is CASSQDPTVNYGYTFGYTF. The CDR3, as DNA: TGTGCCAGCAGCCAAGACCCGACGGTTAACTATGGCTACACCTTTGGCTACACCTTC.

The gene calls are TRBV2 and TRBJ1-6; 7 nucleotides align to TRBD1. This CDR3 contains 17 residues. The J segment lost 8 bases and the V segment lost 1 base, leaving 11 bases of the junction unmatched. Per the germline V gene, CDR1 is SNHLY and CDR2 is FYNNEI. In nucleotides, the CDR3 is TGTGCCAGCAGTGAAGAGGTGACAGGGTTTACGGATTCACCCCTCCACTTT. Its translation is CASSEEVTGFTDSPLHF.

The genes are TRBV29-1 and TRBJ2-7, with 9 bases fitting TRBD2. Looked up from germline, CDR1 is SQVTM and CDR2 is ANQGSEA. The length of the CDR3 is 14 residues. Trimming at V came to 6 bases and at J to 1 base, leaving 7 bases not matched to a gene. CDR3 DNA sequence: TGCAGCGTGGGTGGGCTAGCGGGATCCTACGAGCAGTACTTC. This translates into CSVGGLAGSYEQYF.

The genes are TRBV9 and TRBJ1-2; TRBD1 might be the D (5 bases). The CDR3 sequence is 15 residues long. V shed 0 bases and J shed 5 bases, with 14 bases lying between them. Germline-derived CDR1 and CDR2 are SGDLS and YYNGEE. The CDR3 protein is CASSVEGSGGYGYTF. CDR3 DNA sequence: TGTGCCAGCAGCGTAGAGGGATCCGGGGGTTATGGCTACACCTTC.

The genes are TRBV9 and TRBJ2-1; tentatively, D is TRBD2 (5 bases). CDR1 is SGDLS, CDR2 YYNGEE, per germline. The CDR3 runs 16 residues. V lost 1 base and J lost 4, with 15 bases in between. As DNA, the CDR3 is TGTGCCAGCAGCGTAAGTCTGCTAGCAGTATACAATGAGCAGTTCTTC. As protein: CASSVSLLAVYNEQFF. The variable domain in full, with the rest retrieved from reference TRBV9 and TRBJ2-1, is DSGVTQTPKHLITATGQRVTLRCSPRSGDLSVYWYQQSLDQGLQFLIQYYNGEERAKGNILERFSAQQFPDLHSELNLSSLELGDSALYFCASSVSLLAVYNEQFFGPGTRLTVL.

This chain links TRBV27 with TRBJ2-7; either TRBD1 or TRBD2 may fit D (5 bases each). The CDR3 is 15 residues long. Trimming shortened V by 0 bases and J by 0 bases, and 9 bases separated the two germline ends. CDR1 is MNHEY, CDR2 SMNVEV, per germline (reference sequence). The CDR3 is CASSLSEDTSYEQYF. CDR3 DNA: TGTGCCAGCAGTTTATCGGAGGACACCTCCTACGAGCAGTACTTC.

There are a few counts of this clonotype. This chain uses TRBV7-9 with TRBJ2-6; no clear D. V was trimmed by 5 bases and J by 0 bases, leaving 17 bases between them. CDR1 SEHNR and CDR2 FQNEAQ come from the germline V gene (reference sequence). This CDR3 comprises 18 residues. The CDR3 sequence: CASSPSTTLTSGANVLTF. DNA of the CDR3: TGTGCCAGCAGCCCCAGTACGACACTTACCTCTGGGGCCAACGTCCTGACTTTC. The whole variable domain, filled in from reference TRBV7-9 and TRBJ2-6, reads DTGVSQNPRHKITKRGQNVTFRCDPISEHNRLYWYRQTLGQGPEFLTYFQNEAQLEKSRLLSDRFSAERPKGSFSTLEIQRTEQGDSAMYLCASSPSTTLTSGANVLTFGAGSRLTVL.

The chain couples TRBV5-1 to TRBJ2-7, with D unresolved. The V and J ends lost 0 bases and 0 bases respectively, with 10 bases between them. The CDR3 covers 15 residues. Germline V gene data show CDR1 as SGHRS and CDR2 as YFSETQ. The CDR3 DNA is TGCGCCAGCAGCTTGGCCCTTGGGTACTCCTACGAGCAGTACTTC. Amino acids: CASSLALGYSYEQYF.

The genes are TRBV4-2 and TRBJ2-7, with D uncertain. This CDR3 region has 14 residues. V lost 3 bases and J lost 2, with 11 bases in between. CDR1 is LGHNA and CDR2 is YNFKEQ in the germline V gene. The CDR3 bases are TGTGCCAGCAGCCAGCCGGGCAGAACCTACGAGCAGTACTTC. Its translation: CASSQPGRTYEQYF.

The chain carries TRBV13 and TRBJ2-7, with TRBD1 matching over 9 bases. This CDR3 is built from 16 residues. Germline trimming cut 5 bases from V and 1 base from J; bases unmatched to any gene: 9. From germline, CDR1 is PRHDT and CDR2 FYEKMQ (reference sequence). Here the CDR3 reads CASSPRTGTGSYEQYF. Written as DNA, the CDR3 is TGTGCCAGCAGCCCTCGTACCGGGACAGGGTCCTACGAGCAGTACTTC. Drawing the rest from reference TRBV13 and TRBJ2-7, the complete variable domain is AAGVIQSPRHLIKEKRETATLKCYPIPRHDTVYWYQQGPGQDPQFLISFYEKMQSDKGSIPDRFSAQQFSDYHSELNMSSLELGDSALYFCASSPRTGTGSYEQYFGPGTRLTVT.

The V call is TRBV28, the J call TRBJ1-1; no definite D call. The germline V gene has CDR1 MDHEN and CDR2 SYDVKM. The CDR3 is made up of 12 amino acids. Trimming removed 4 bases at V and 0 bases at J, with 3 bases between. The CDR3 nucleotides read TGTGCCAGCAGTTCGGTGAACACTGAAGCTTTCTTT. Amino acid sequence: CASSSVNTEAFF.